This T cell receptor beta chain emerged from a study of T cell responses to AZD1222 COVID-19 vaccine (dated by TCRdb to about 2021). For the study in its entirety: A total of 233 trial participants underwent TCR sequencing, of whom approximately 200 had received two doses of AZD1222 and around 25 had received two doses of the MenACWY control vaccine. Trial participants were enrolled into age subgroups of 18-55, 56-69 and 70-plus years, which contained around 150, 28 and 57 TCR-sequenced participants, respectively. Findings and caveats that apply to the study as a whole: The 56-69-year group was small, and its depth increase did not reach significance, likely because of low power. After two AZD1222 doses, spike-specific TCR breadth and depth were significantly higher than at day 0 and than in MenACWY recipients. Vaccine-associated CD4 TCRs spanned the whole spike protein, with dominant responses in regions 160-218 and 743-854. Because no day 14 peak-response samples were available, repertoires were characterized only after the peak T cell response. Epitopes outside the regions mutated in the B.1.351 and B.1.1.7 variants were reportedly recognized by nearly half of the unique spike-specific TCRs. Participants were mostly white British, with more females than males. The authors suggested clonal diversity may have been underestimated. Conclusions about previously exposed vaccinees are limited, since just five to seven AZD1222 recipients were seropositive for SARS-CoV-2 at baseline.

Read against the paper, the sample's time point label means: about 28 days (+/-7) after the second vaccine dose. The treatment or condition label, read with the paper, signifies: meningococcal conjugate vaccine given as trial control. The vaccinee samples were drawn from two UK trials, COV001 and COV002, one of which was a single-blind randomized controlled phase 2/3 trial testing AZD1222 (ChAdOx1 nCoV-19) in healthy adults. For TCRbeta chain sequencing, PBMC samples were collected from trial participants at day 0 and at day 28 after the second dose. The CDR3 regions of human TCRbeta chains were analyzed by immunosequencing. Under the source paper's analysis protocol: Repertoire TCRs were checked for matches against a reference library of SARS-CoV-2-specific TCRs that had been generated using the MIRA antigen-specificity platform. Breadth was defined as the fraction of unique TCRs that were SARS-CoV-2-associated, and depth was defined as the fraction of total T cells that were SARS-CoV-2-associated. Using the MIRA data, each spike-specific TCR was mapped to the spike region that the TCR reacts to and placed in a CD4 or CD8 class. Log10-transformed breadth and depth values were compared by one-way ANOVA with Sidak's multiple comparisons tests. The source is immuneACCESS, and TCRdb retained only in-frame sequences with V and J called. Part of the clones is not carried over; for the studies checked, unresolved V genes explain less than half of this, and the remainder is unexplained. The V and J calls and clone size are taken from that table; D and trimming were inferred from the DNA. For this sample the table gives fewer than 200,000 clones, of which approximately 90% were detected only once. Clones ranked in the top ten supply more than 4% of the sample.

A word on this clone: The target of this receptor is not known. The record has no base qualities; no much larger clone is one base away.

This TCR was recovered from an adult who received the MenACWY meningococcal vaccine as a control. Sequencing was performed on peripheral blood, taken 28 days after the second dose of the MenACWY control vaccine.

The CDR3 protein: CASSLESSGRGNTGELFF. The nucleotide sequence reads as follows: TGCGCCAGCAGCTTGGAGTCTAGCGGGAGGGGTAACACCGGGGAGCTGTTTTTT. The chain uses TRBV5-1 and TRBJ2-2, and TRBD2 aligns with 12 junction nucleotides. Measured from the cysteine to the phenylalanine, the CDR3 is 18 residues long. Solely the CDR3 DNA is kept, with 54 bases framed from the first base. The germline V end is reduced by 0 bases and the J end by 2 bases; junction bases left unmatched: 5. From the germline V gene, CDR1 is SGHRS and CDR2 is YFSETQ.